This T cell receptor beta chain was recorded in a study of Ad26.COV2.S vaccination and SARS-CoV-2 variants. The sample's treatment: around 19 received Ad26.COV2.S at low or high dose, single or two shots; 5 received placebo; per-sample allocation not given. Samples came from day 63 after the first vaccine or placebo injection. TCRdb's table, derived via immunoSEQ multiplex PCR, lists solely in-frame clones and lacks some. Among some 350,000 clones listed, about 90% were seen once. Trimming took 2 bases from V and 3 from J, leaving 10 bases between them. The CDR3 loop spans 14 amino acids. Germline-derived CDR1 and CDR2 are SEHNR and FQNEAQ (reference sequence). Regarding the study as a whole: Vaccine recipients had higher spike-specific TCR breadth than placebo recipients.

With regard to this clone: Its antigen is unknown.

V gene TRBV7-9 combines with J gene TRBJ1-1; D might be TRBD1 (5 bases). The source was peripheral blood, collected in a trial of Ad26.COV2.S vaccine versus placebo. This receptor was identified in a person aged 18 to 59 who received the Ad26.COV2.S COVID-19 vaccine or a placebo. This chain's CDR3 is CASSLRQGDTEAFF. The CDR3, as DNA: TGTGCCAGCAGCTTACGGCAGGGCGACACTGAAGCTTTCTTT.